Following are 27 T cell receptor beta chains from one sample sequenced in a study of blood T cells in healthy people across ages (dated by TCRdb to 2014 to 2015). The method was 5' RACE. Instrument on record: Illumina HiSeq 2500. A second about 7 to 12 cycle PCR used a sample-barcoded 5' primer and a J-beta primer mix. TCRdb ran its own pipeline on the public reads, namely fastp trimming at Q25 and MiXCR clone calling, and kept in-frame beta chains. Each CDR3 protein gets just one entry, which takes the most common genes and DNA from the rows behind it. Here the sample has 900,000 to 950,000 distinct CDR3 sequences; almost 30% occur a single time. More than 8.5% of the sample is taken by the ten largest. The same sample was also studied in work on T cells of mothers and their children.

Sequenced material: blood. The source is a woman aged 35 to 49 in good health.

The chain recombines TRBV28 with TRBJ2-7, with D perhaps TRBD1 or TRBD2 (5 bases each). V gave up 9 bases and J gave up 6 bases, with 18 bases separating them. This CDR3 region has 13 residues. CDR1 and CDR2 (germline): MDHEN, SYDVKM. The CDR3 DNA is TGTGCCAGTCTGTTGGGACCCCGGACCGAGCAGTACTTC. Protein sequence: CASLLGPRTEQYF.

The gene calls are TRBV20-1 and TRBJ1-2; TRBD1 matches at 9 bases. V shed 5 bases, J shed 3 bases, and the junction held 7 bases outside the gene matches. The CDR3 length is 14 residues. CDR1 and CDR2 from the germline V gene are DFQATT and SNEGSKA (reference sequence). For the CDR3, the DNA is TGCAGTGCTCCCAAACAGGGGGCAGACTATGGCTACACCTTC. Translated, it gives CSAPKQGADYGYTF.

This clonotype was detected ten times or more. This chain joins TRBV12-3 or TRBV12-4 and TRBJ1-2; D is ambiguous. The CDR3 extends over 15 amino acids. The V gene lost 5 bases and the J gene lost 0 bases, with 13 bases spanning the gap. The CDR3 DNA reads as TGTGCCAGCAGTCCTCGCCGGGTAGCTAACTATGGCTACACCTTC. It specifies CASSPRRVANYGYTF.

This clonotype was recorded many times. The genes are TRBV2 and TRBJ2-4, with 12 nucleotides matching TRBD2. The V gene end was trimmed by 8 bases and the J gene end by 11 bases; junction bases not matched to a gene: 13. The CDR3 runs 15 residues. The germline gives CDR1 SNHLY, CDR2 FYNNEI. DNA for the CDR3: TGTGCCAGCGTCCGAGAGACTAGCGGGGGTCGGGTTCAGTACTTC. Its translation: CASVRETSGGRVQYF.

The table lists this clonotype with many counts. The gene calls are TRBV28 and TRBJ2-5; 10 nucleotides agree with TRBD2. Germline CDR1 MDHEN, CDR2 SYDVKM. V dropped 2 bases and J dropped 3; count of bases not matched to a gene: 6. This CDR3 has 16 amino acids. The CDR3 DNA reads as TGTGCCAGCAGTTTAAGGCTAGCGGGGGTCAAAGAGACCCAGTACTTC. The encoded protein is CASSLRLAGVKETQYF.

To note about this clonotype: Mismatch with germline at one junction end may stem from a read error. The CDR3: CASGQGVSEKLFF. The CDR3 coding sequence is TGCGCCAGCGGCCAGGGGGTATCTGAAAAACTGTTTTTT. This chain connects TRBV4-3 to TRBJ1-4, with 7 bases that match TRBD1. Germline CDR1 reads LGHNA; CDR2 reads YSLEER. The CDR3 totals 13 residues.

The V call is TRBV6-1, the J call TRBJ1-5; D perhaps matches TRBD1 (5 bases). This CDR3 comprises 16 residues. Germline V CDR1 and CDR2: MNHNS, SASEGT. V was clipped by 5 bases and J by 1 base, with 15 bases between them. The CDR3: CASSKGRDGSNQPQHF. The CDR3 nucleotides are TGTGCCAGCAGTAAAGGGAGGGACGGGAGCAATCAGCCCCAGCATTTT.

This clonotype was seen only a few times. The chain carries TRBV7-2 and TRBJ2-1; D is ambiguous. Germline V lookup: CDR1 SGHTA, CDR2 FQGNSA. V was pared by 5 bases and J by 1 base, with 12 bases between. The CDR3 totals 15 residues. The CDR3, as DNA: TGTGCCAGCAGCCAAGGTCGGAGATCCTACAATGAGCAGTTCTTC. It specifies CASSQGRRSYNEQFF.

This clonotype came up many times. The rearrangement joins TRBV20-1 to TRBJ1-2, with 8 nucleotides matching TRBD1. V lost 5 bases to trimming and J lost 1 base; unmatched junction nucleotides: 3. Germline V gene lookup returns CDR1 DFQATT and CDR2 SNEGSKA (reference sequence). This CDR3 comprises 13 residues. This CDR3 is CSALQGGNYGYTF. CDR3 bases: TGCAGTGCTCTACAGGGGGGTAACTATGGCTACACCTTC.

This clonotype has ten or more counts. The rearrangement links TRBV29-1 to TRBJ2-1; perhaps TRBD1 as D (6 bases). The germline V and J ends were trimmed by 1 base and 4 bases, with 14 bases remaining between them. From germline, CDR1 is SQVTM and CDR2 ANQGSEA. The CDR3 is 15 residues long. The CDR3 is CSVEGGTGSYNEQFF. CDR3 nucleotides: TGCAGCGTTGAAGGGGGAACAGGGTCGTACAATGAGCAGTTCTTC.

This clonotype was recorded a few times. The gene calls are TRBV6-6 and TRBJ2-5; perhaps TRBD1 as D (6 bases). The J call may be incorrect, as the DNA end agrees better with TRBJ2-7. The CDR3 is made up of 14 amino acids. CDR1 and CDR2 from the germline V gene are MNHNY and SVGAGI (reference sequence). CDR3 nucleotide sequence: TGTGCCAGCAGCCGGGACATAGGTTCCTACGAGCAGTACTTC. Protein: CASSRDIGSYEQYF.

V and J are TRBV20-1 and TRBJ2-7, with 7 bases lining up with TRBD2. The V and J ends lost 0 bases and 2 bases, in that order; junction bases with no gene match: 13. Germline loops: CDR1 DFQATT, CDR2 SNEGSKA (reference sequence). The CDR3 sequence is 17 residues long. The CDR3 DNA is TGCAGTGCTAGAGATCCTACAAGCGAGGGAGGGACCTACGAGCAGTACTTC. As protein: CSARDPTSEGGTYEQYF.

A few counts support this clonotype. The V call is TRBV4-1, the J call TRBJ2-7; D gene ambiguous. In germline, CDR1 is MGHRA, CDR2 YSYEKL. V lost 0 bases, J lost 3 bases, and 6 bases lay in between. The CDR3 is 13 residues long. The CDR3 protein is CASSQEPHYEQYF. The CDR3 coding sequence is TGCGCCAGCAGCCAAGAACCCCACTACGAGCAGTACTTC.

The genes are TRBV20-1 and TRBJ1-4, with unresolved D. The CDR3 runs to 10 residues. V lost 2 bases and J 11 bases, leaving 6 bases between the germline ends. Per the germline V gene, CDR1 is DFQATT and CDR2 is SNEGSKA (reference sequence). CDR3 nucleotide sequence: TGCAGTGCTAGAAAGGCGAAACTGTTTTTT. It translates to CSARKAKLFF.

The V gene is TRBV6-6, the J gene TRBJ1-1; 7 positions match TRBD1. From germline, CDR1 is MNHNY and CDR2 SVGAGI (reference sequence). V trimming: 4 bases; J trimming: 5 bases; junction bases outside the gene matches: 13. The CDR3 is 16 residues long. The DNA for the CDR3 is TGTGCCAGCAGTTGGGACAGCCCCGTTCGTGGGACTGAAGCTTTCTTT. This sequence encodes CASSWDSPVRGTEAFF.

Only one count was recorded for this clonotype. At one end the junction does not follow the germline gene, possibly because of a read error. V is TRBV3-1 and J is TRBJ2-3; D possibly matches TRBD1 or TRBD2 (7 bases each). Germline CDR1 and CDR2: LGHDT and YNNKEL (reference sequence). This CDR3 contains 12 residues. The CDR3, as DNA: TGTGCCAACAGCCAGGGGGGGGATACGCAGTATTTT. Amino acids: CANSQGGDTQYF.

This clonotype was detected only a few times. The rearrangement uses TRBV20-1 and TRBJ1-2; the D gene is possibly TRBD1 (5 bases). This CDR3 region has 14 residues. The ends were cut back, 6 bases at V and 4 bases at J, with 18 bases in the middle. Germline loops: CDR1 DFQATT, CDR2 SNEGSKA (reference sequence). The CDR3 bases are TGCAGTGCCCCAACGGGAGTCGGGGGCTATGGCTACACCTTC. Translated: CSAPTGVGGYGYTF.

This clonotype occurred a few times. The chain employs TRBV5-4 and TRBJ2-3; 11 positions agree with TRBD2. V was clipped by 0 bases and J by 3 bases; unmatched bases: 12. The germline V gene encodes CDR1 SGHNT and CDR2 YYREEE (reference sequence). CDR3 size: 19 residues. The CDR3 region is CASSLAVIAGGFGTDTQYF. The CDR3 DNA reads as TGTGCCAGCAGCTTGGCCGTGATAGCGGGGGGGTTTGGGACAGATACGCAGTATTTT.

Only a few counts were recorded for this clonotype. This chain connects TRBV18 to TRBJ2-3; 8 bases match TRBD1. Germline CDR1 is KGHSH and CDR2 is LQKENI. The length of the CDR3 is 14 residues. V lost 3 bases, J lost 5 bases, and 4 bases stayed unmatched. This chain's CDR3 is CASSPQGAGDTQYF. The CDR3 nucleotides are TGTGCCAGCTCACCCCAGGGGGCGGGAGATACGCAGTATTTT.

This clonotype was detected ten times or more. The junction shows a germline mismatch at one end, possibly a read error. V and J are TRBV7-7 and TRBJ2-2; D is perhaps TRBD1 or TRBD2 (5 bases each). CDR1 and CDR2 from the germline V gene are SSHAT and FNYEAQ (reference sequence). The length of the CDR3 is 16 residues. Here the CDR3 DNA reads TGTGCTAGCAGCTTGGGACGGACGATTAACACCGGGGAGCTGTTTTTT. Protein product: CASSLGRTINTGELFF.

The sample holds many counts of this clonotype. The gene calls are TRBV27 and TRBJ2-3; TRBD1 is a possible D gene (5 bases). The germline V gene encodes CDR1 MNHEY and CDR2 SMNVEV (reference sequence). V gave up 9 bases and J gave up 0 bases, with 13 bases separating them. This CDR3 is built from 14 residues. CDR3 bases: TGTGCCAGTACATTCAGACAGAGCACAGATACGCAGTATTTT. This codes for CASTFRQSTDTQYF.

This clonotype was detected only a few times. The chain carries TRBV20-1 and TRBJ2-3; D unresolved. Trimming cost V 1 base and J 4 bases, with 12 bases left between them. The CDR3 consists of 14 residues. From germline, CDR1 is DFQATT and CDR2 SNEGSKA (reference sequence). The CDR3 sequence is CSARGDRRADTQYF. CDR3 coding DNA: TGCAGTGCTAGAGGCGACCGCCGCGCAGATACGCAGTATTTT.

This clonotype was recorded many times. This chain uses TRBV19 with TRBJ1-1; D perhaps matches TRBD1 (6 bases). Germline assignment: CDR1 LNHDA and CDR2 SQIVND (reference sequence). Trimming cost V 7 bases and J 1 base, with 13 bases left between them. The CDR3 totals 14 residues. DNA for the CDR3: TGTGCCAGTACACAGGGTCGGACGAACACTGAAGCTTTCTTT. It specifies CASTQGRTNTEAFF. Full variable domain (outside the CDR3, taken from reference TRBV19 and TRBJ1-1): DGGITQSPKYLFRKEGQNVTLSCEQNLNHDAMYWYRQDPGQGLRLIYYSQIVNDFQKGDIAEGYSVSREKKESFPLTVTSAQKNPTAFYLCASTQGRTNTEAFFGQGTRLTVV.

The chain is built from TRBV3-1 and TRBJ2-5; tentative D call: TRBD1 (6 bases). Trimming took off 4 bases at V and 5 bases at J, with 14 bases between the two ends. Germline values: CDR1 LGHDT, CDR2 YNNKEL (reference sequence). The CDR3 has 14 amino acids. The CDR3 nucleotides are TGTGCCAGCAGCCGCAGAACAGGGACGGAGACCCAGTACTTC. This gives the protein CASSRRTGTETQYF.

The CDR3 region has the DNA TGTGCCAGCAGCCCCACGACGGTTAGCGCAGATACGCAGTATTTT. Amino acid sequence: CASSPTTVSADTQYF. The chain employs TRBV12-3 or TRBV12-4 and TRBJ2-3, with TRBD2 as a possible D gene (5 bases). With 6 bases removed from V and 4 bases from J, the gap between germline ends came to 17 bases. The CDR3 spans 15 residues.

The chain has TRBV5-1 and TRBJ2-5; TRBD2 matches at 11 bases. Germline V gives CDR1 SGHRS, CDR2 YFSETQ. The trim removed 4 bases at V and 4 bases at J, leaving 18 bases unmatched. The CDR3 covers 19 residues. The CDR3 DNA reads TGCGCCAGCAGCCTGGTCCTAGCGGGGGGAAACTCTGCGGCAGAGACCCAGTACTTC. This translates into CASSLVLAGGNSAAETQYF.

This clonotype was observed at least ten times. The V and J genes are TRBV7-9 and TRBJ2-7, with a weak D call TRBD1 (5 bases). The CDR3 covers 13 residues. The V and J ends lost 1 base and 4 bases respectively, with 8 bases between them. Germline V gene data show CDR1 as SEHNR and CDR2 as FQNEAQ (reference sequence). The CDR3 sequence: CASSLDPGYEQYF. CDR3 bases: TGTGCCAGCAGCTTAGACCCAGGGTACGAGCAGTACTTC.